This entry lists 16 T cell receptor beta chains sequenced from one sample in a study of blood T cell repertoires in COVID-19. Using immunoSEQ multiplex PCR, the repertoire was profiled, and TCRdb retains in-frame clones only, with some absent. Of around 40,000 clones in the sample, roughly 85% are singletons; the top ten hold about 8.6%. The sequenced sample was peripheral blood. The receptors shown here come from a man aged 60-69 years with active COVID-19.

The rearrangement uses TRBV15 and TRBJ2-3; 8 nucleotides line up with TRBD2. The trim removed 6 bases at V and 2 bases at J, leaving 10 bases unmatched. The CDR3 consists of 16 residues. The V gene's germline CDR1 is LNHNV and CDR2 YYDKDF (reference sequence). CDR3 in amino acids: CATSEGTSEATDTQYF. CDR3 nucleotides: TGTGCCACCAGTGAAGGGACTAGTGAGGCCACAGATACGCAGTATTTT.

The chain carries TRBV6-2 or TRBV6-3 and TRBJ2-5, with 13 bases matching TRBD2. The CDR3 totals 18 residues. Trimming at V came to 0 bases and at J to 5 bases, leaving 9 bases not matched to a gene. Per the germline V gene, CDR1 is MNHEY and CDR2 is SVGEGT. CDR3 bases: TGTGCCAGCAGTTACTCACTAGCGGGAGGGAGGGGGCACGAGACCCAGTACTTC. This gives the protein CASSYSLAGGRGHETQYF.

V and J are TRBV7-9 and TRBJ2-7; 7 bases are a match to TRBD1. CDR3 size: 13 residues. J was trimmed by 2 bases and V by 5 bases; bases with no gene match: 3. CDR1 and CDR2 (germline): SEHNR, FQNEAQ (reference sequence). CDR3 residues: CASSRTGTYEQYF. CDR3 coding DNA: TGTGCCAGCAGCAGGACAGGAACCTACGAGCAGTACTTC.

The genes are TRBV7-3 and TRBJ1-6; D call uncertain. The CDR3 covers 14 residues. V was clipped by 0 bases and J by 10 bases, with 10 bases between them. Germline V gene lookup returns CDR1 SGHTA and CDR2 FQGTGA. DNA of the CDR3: TGTGCCAGCAGCTTAACGCAAGGGAGGTCACCCCTCCACTTT. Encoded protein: CASSLTQGRSPLHF.

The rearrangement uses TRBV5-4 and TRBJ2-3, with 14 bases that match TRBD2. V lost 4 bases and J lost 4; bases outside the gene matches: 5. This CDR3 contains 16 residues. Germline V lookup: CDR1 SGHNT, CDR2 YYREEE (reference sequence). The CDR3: CASSQGLAGVADTQYF. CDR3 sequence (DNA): TGTGCCAGCAGCCAGGGACTAGCGGGAGTGGCAGATACGCAGTATTTT.

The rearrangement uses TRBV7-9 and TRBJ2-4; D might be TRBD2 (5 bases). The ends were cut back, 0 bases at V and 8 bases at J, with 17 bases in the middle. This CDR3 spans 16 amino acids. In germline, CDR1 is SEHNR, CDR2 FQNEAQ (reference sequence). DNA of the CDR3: TGTGCCAGCAGCTTAGCCCGGGTCTTCGAGGGAGACATTCAGTACTTC. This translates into CASSLARVFEGDIQYF.

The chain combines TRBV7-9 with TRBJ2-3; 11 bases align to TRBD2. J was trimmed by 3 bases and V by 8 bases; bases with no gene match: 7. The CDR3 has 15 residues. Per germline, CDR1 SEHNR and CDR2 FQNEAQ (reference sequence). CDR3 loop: CASGSGLAETDTQYF. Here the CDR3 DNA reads TGTGCCAGCGGATCGGGACTAGCGGAGACAGATACGCAGTATTTT.

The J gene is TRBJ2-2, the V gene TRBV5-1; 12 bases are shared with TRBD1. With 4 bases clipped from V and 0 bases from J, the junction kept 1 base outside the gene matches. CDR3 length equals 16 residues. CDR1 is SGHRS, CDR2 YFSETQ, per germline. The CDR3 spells CASSGTGGPNTGELFF. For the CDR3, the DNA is TGCGCCAGCAGCGGGACAGGGGGCCCGAACACCGGGGAGCTGTTTTTT.

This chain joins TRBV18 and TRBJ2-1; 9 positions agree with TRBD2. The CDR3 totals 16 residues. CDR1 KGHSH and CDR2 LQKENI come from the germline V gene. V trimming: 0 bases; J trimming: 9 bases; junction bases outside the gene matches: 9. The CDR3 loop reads CASSPPSSGEGGEQFF. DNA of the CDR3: TGTGCCAGCTCACCACCGTCTAGCGGGGAGGGCGGTGAGCAGTTCTTC. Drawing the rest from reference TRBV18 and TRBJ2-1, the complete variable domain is NAGVMQNPRHLVRRRGQEARLRCSPMKGHSHVYWYRQLPEEGLKFMVYLQKENIIDESGMPKERFSAEFPKEGPSILRIQQVVRGDSAAYFCASSPPSSGEGGEQFFGPGTRLTVL.

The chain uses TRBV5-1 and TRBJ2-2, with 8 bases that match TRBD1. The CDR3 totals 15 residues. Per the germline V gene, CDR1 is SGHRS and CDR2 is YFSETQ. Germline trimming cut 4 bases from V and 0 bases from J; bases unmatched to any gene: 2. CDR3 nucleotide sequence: TGCGCCAGCAGCAGACAGGGGCCGAACACCGGGGAGCTGTTTTTT. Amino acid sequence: CASSRQGPNTGELFF. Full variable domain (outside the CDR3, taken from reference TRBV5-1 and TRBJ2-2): KAGVTQTPRYLIKTRGQQVTLSCSPISGHRSVSWYQQTPGQGLQFLFEYFSETQRNKGNFPGRFSGRQFSNSRSEMNVSTLELGDSALYLCASSRQGPNTGELFFGEGSRLTVL.

The CDR3 region is CASSDGLADTDTQYF. The CDR3 nucleotides are TGTGCCAGCAGCGACGGACTAGCGGACACAGATACGCAGTATTTT. The chain uses TRBV2 and TRBJ2-3, with 10 bases that match TRBD2. V was pared by 6 bases and J by 2 bases, with 5 bases of the junction left unmatched. The CDR3 runs to 15 residues. Germline lookup yields CDR1 SNHLY and CDR2 FYNNEI.

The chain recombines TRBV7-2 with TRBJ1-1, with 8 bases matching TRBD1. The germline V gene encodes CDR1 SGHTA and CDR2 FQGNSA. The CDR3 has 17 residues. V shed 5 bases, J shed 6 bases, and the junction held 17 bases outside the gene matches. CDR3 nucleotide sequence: TGTGCCAGCAGCGGAAGCGGGACAGGTGGTTCTGGACCTGAAGCTTTCTTT. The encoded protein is CASSGSGTGGSGPEAFF.

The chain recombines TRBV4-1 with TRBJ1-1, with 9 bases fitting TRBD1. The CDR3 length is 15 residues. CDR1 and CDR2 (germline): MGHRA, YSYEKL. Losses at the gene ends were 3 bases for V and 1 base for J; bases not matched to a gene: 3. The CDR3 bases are TGCGCCAGCAGCCAGGAGGGACAGGGGAACACTGAAGCTTTCTTT. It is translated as CASSQEGQGNTEAFF.

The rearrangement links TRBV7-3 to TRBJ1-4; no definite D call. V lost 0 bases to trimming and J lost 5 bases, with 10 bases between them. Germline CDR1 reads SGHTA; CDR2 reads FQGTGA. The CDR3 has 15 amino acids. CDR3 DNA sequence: TGTGCCAGCAGCTTAACGGGAGGGCCAAATGAAAAACTGTTTTTT. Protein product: CASSLTGGPNEKLFF.

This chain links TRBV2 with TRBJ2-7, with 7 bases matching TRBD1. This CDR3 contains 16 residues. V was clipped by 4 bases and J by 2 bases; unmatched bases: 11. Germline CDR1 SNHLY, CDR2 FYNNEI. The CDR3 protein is CASSVQGYSLAYEQYF. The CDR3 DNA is TGTGCCAGCAGTGTACAGGGGTATAGCCTTGCCTACGAGCAGTACTTC.

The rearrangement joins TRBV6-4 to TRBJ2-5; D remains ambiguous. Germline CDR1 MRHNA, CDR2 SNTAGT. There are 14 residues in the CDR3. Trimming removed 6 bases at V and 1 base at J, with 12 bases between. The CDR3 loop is CASRRIQFQETQYF. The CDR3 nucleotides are TGTGCCAGCAGGCGAATACAGTTCCAAGAGACCCAGTACTTC.